One TCR beta chain is described in this entry. In germline, CDR1 is SNHLY, CDR2 FYNNEI. Trimming took 2 bases from V and 6 from J, leaving 14 bases between them. The CDR3 has 15 residues. Authors' methods: Reference gene primers were amplified, and this amplification served to estimate nucleated cell counts. Clones were read by immunoSEQ multiplex PCR, and TCRdb kept only the in-frame ones, dropping some. V and J calls plus clone size are reproduced from that table; the DNA served to infer D and trimming. The data contain approximately 190,000 clones, roughly four fifths of them singletons. This sample is drawn from a study of blood T cell repertoires in COVID-19. Study overall: Specimens from acute and convalescent COVID-19 originated in the United States, Italy and Spain. T cells, B-cell-depleted T cells, or PBMCs provided the cDNA or gDNA that served as material.

Sequencing used peripheral blood. This chain links TRBV2 with TRBJ2-1, with D tentatively TRBD2 (5 bases). This TCR came from a woman in her thirties or forties with acute or convalescent COVID-19. CDR3 sequence: CASSESSWAGNEQFF. CDR3 in DNA: TGTGCCAGCAGTGAATCCAGCTGGGCGGGCAATGAGCAGTTCTTC.